The text below deals with one T cell receptor (beta chain). The target antigen is unknown. TCRdb redid the calling of the 5' RACE reads with MiXCR, one entry per CDR3 protein. The table includes 250,000 to 300,000 distinct CDR3 sequences, more than 8% detected once. The record originates from a study of identical twins. Study-level findings and limits: Carriage of fewer insertions was seen in abundant cord blood beta clonotypes, whereas memory repertoires showed none. Models predicted less out-of-frame TCR alpha sharing in monozygotic twins than was found. In zero-insertion analyses, partial confounding could arise from invariant MAIT and iNKT cells.

The V gene's germline CDR1 is MNHEY and CDR2 SVGAGI. CDR3 size: 16 residues. Deletions cut 0 bases from V and 2 bases from J, with 14 bases between. These records were also assigned to another study, of yellow fever vaccine responses in identical twins.

The sample taken for sequencing was CD8+ T cells sorted from blood. The sequence derives from a woman between 18 and 30 years old in good health. The chain uses TRBV6-5 and TRBJ2-7; a weak D match, TRBD2 (6 bases). Here the CDR3 reads CASSYSGGAPTYEQYF. The CDR3 DNA sequence: TGTGCCAGCAGTTACTCGGGGGGAGCCCCCACCTACGAGCAGTACTTC.